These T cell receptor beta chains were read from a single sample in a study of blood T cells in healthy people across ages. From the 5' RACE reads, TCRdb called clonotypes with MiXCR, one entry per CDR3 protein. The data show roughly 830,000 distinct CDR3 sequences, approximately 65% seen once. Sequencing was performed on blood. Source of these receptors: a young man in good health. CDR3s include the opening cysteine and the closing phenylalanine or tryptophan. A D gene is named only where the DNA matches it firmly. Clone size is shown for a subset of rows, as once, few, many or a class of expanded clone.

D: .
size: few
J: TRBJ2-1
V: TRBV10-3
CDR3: CAISLILDDEQFF
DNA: TGTGCCATCAGCCTTATACTGGACGATGAGCAGTTCTTC

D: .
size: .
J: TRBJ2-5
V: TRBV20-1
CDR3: CSARIQGPSETQYF
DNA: TGCAGTGCTAGAATCCAGGGACCCTCTGAGACCCAGTACTTC

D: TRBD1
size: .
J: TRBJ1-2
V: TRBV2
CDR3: CASSGTGQGTGYTF
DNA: TGTGCCAGCAGTGGTACGGGACAGGGGACCGGCTACACCTTC

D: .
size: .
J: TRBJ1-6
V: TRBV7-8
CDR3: CASSLTLRENSPLHF
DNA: TGTGCCAGCAGCTTAACGCTCAGGGAAAATTCACCCCTCCACTTT

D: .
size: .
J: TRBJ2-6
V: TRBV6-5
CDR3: CASSYPRGSSGANVLTF
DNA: TGTGCCAGCAGTTACCCTCGGGGGAGTTCTGGGGCCAACGTCCTGACTTTC

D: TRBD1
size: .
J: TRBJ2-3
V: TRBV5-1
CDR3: CASSWEGTGGADTQYF
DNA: TGCGCCAGCAGCTGGGAAGGGACAGGGGGCGCAGATACGCAGTATTTT

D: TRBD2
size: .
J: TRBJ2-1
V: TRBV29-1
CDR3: CSVTSGGPQFF
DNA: TGCAGCGTCACTAGCGGGGGTCCGCAGTTCTTC

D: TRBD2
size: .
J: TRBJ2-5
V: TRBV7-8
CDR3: CASSLNIETSAKTQYF
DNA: TGTGCCAGCAGCTTAAACATCGAGACTAGCGCAAAGACCCAGTACTTC

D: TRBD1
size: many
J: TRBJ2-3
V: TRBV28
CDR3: CASSRPGQGTDTQYF
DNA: TGTGCCAGCAGTCGACCGGGACAGGGAACAGATACGCAGTATTTT

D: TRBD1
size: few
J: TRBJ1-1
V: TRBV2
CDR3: CASSRTGSNTEAFF
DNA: TGTGCCAGCAGTCGGACAGGGAGTAACACTGAAGCTTTCTTT

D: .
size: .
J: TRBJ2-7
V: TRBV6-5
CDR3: CASSFSGLGNEQYF
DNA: TGTGCCAGCAGTTTTAGCGGACTGGGGAACGAGCAGTACTTC

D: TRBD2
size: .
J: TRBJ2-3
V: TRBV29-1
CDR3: CSVGRAGGGDTQYF
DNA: TGCAGCGTTGGTAGAGCGGGGGGTGGAGATACGCAGTATTTT

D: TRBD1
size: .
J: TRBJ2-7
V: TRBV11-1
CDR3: CASSPRTGNGEQYF
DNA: TGTGCCAGCAGCCCCCGGACAGGGAATGGCGAGCAGTACTTC

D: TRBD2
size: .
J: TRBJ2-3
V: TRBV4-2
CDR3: CASSPGSGGATDTQYF
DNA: TGTGCCAGCAGCCCGGGCAGCGGGGGGGCAACAGATACGCAGTATTTT

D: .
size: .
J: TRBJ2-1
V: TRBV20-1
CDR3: CSPSSWGEQFF
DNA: TGCAGTCCTAGCTCTTGGGGGGAGCAGTTCTTC

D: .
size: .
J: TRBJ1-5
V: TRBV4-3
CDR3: CASSQDFLGQGFNQPQHF
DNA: TGCGCCAGCAGCCAAGATTTTTTGGGGCAGGGCTTCAATCAGCCCCAGCATTTT

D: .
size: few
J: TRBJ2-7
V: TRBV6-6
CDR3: CASSLPMRLQSYEQYF
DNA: TGTGCCAGCAGTCTCCCGATGAGGTTACAATCCTACGAGCAGTACTTC

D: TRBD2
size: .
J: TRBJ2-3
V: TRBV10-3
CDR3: CAISEQRGLANTQYF
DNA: TGTGCCATCAGTGAGCAAAGGGGACTAGCGAATACGCAGTATTTT

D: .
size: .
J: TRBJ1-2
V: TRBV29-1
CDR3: CSVAVSVYGYTF
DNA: TGCAGCGTTGCAGTTTCGGTCTATGGCTACACCTTC

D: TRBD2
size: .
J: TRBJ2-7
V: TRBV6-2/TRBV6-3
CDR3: CASSYSETSERNEQYF
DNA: TGTGCCAGCAGTTACTCGGAAACTAGCGAACGCAACGAGCAGTACTTC

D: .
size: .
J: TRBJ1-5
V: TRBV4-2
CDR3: CASSQVQSNQPQHF
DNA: TGTGCCAGCAGCCAAGTACAGAGTAATCAGCCCCAGCATTTT

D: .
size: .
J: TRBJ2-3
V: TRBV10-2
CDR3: CASKMGLTAGTQYF
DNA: TGCGCCAGTAAAATGGGCTTAACTGCAGGGACGCAGTATTTT

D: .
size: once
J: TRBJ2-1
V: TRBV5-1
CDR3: CASSFGFDYNEQFF
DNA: TGCGCCAGCAGCTTCGGTTTCGATTACAATGAGCAGTTCTTC

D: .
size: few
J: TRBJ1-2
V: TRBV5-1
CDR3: CASSPLQGNYGYTF
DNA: TGCGCCAGCAGCCCGCTCCAGGGTAACTATGGCTACACCTTC

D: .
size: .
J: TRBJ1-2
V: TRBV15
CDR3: CATSRGGRDGYTF
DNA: TGTGCCACCAGCAGAGGAGGGCGAGATGGCTACACCTTC

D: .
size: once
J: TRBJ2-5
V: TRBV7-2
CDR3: CASSFGRPRETQYF
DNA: TGTGCCAGCAGCTTTGGCAGGCCTCGGGAGACCCAGTACTTC

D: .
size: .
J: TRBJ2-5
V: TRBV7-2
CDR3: CASSLDVHQETQYF
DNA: TGTGCCAGCAGCTTAGATGTGCATCAAGAGACCCAGTACTTC

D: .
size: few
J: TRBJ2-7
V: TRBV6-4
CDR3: CASSFHPGSWETYEQYF
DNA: TGTGCCAGCAGTTTCCATCCCGGGAGTTGGGAAACCTACGAGCAGTACTTC

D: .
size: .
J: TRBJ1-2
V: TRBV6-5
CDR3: CASSYATQGEGYTF
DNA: TGTGCCAGCAGTTACGCGACCCAGGGCGAAGGCTACACCTTC

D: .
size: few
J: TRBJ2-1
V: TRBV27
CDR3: CASSSSVTTKQFF
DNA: TGTGCCAGCAGTTCCTCCGTGACCACCAAGCAGTTCTTC

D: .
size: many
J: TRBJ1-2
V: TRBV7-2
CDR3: CASSFGGRNYGYTF
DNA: TGTGCCAGCAGCTTCGGGGGGCGGAACTATGGCTACACCTTC

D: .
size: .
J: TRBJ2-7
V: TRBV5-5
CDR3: CASSLNRDILYEQYF
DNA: TGTGCCAGCAGCTTAAACAGGGATATCCTCTACGAGCAGTACTTC

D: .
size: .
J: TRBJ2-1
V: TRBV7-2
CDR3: CASRWGADEQFF
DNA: TGTGCCAGCAGGTGGGGCGCCGATGAGCAGTTCTTC

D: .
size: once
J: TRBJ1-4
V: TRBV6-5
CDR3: CASSPARGEKLFF
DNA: TGTGCCAGCAGTCCCGCGAGGGGAGAAAAACTGTTTTTT

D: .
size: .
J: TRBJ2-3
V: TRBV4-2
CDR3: CASSQEPLGADTQYF
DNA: TGTGCCAGCAGCCAAGAGCCACTAGGAGCGGATACGCAGTATTTT

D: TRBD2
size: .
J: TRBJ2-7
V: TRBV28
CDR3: CASTPSGLAVRLAYEQYF
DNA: TGTGCCAGCACTCCGTCGGGACTAGCGGTCCGCCTAGCGTACGAGCAGTACTTC

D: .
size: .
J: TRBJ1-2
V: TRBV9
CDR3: CASSVERRTVAGLCTF
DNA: TGTGCCAGCAGCGTAGAAAGGAGAACCGTGGCTGGGCTATGCACCTTC

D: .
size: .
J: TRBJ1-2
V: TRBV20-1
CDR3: CSARQIFNYGYTF
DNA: TGCAGTGCACGACAGATTTTTAACTATGGCTACACCTTC

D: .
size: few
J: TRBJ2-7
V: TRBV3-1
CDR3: CASSAARLPSSYEQYF
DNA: TGTGCCAGCAGCGCAGCACGACTTCCAAGCTCCTACGAGCAGTACTTC

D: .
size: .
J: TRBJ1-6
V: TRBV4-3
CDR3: CASSHRLNNPSSYNSPLHF
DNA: TGCGCCAGCAGCCACCGACTAAATAACCCGAGCTCCTATAATTCACCCCTCCACTTT

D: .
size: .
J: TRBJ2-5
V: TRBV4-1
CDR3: CASSPGMAPARTQYF
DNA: TGCGCCAGCAGCCCGGGGATGGCGCCAGCGAGGACCCAGTACTTC

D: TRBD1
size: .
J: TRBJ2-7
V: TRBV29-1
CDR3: CSILLRDSYEQYF
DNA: TGCAGCATCCTCCTCCGGGACAGCTACGAGCAGTACTTC

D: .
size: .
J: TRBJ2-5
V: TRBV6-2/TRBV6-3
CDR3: CASSYSVADIKETQYF
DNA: TGTGCCAGCAGTTACTCGGTTGCGGATATTAAAGAGACCCAGTACTTC

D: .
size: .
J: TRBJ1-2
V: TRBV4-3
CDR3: CASSQRDNRRYSYGYTF
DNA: TGCGCCAGCAGCCAAAGGGACAATCGGAGATACAGCTATGGCTACACCTTC

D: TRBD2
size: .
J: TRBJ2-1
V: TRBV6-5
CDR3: CASSYSSGGNNEQFF
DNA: TGTGCCAGCAGTTACTCTAGCGGGGGTAACAATGAGCAGTTCTTC

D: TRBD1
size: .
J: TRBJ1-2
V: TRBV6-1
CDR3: CASSDLYNRGGGGYTF
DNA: TGTGCCAGCAGTGACCTATACAACAGGGGTGGAGGTGGCTACACCTTC

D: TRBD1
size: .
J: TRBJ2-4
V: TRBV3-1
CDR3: CASSQPGQGGRAKNIQYF
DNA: TGTGCCAGCAGCCAACCGGGACAGGGTGGTCGAGCCAAAAACATTCAGTACTTC

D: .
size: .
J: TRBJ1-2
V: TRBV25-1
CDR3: CASSTHWEGYTF
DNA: TGTGCCAGCAGTACTCACTGGGAGGGCTACACCTTC

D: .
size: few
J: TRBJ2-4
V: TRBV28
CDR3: CASSTAGGPKNIQYF
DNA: TGTGCCAGCAGTACCGCCGGGGGCCCCAAAAACATTCAGTACTTC

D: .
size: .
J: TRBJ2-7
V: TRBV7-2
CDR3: CASSLEADAEQYF
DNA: TGTGCCAGCAGCTTAGAAGCCGATGCCGAGCAGTACTTC

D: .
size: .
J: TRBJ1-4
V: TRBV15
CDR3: CATSRDRAGTTNEKLFF
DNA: TGTGCCACCAGCAGAGATAGGGCCGGAACAACTAATGAAAAACTGTTTTTT